This T cell receptor beta chain came from a study of OX40 agonist ivuxolimab in advanced cancers. Overall study findings and caveats: Those patients achieving a partial response at 0.1-3.0 mg/kg showed among the lowest clonal expansion.

V was clipped by 0 bases and J by 3 bases, with 14 bases between them. The V gene's germline CDR1 is MGHRA and CDR2 YSYEKL. CDR3 length equals 16 residues. Points on this clone: The antigen is unknown.

Sequenced by immunoSEQ multiplex PCR; TCRdb stores in-frame clones only, minus some. The sample shows roughly 74,000 clones, 92% of them seen only once. The specimen was CD4+ or CD8+ T cells sorted from blood, collected in a trial of the OX40 agonist ivuxolimab. The TCR comes from an adult with an advanced solid tumor such as melanoma, head and neck, liver or kidney cancer. V is TRBV4-1 and J is TRBJ1-2; tentative D call: TRBD1 (5 bases). CDR3 residues: CASSQDAGSWDYGYTF. As DNA, the CDR3 is TGCGCCAGCAGCCAAGATGCAGGGAGTTGGGACTATGGCTACACCTTC.